The present TCR beta chain was sequenced within a study of Graves' ophthalmopathy and Graves' hyperthyroidism. This clonotype was seen repeatedly, ten times or more. RNA transcripts were the template, and TCR beta CDR3 regions were amplified from them. A first-round RT-PCR used HTBI primers, followed by a second-round multiplex PCR. TCRdb independently ran MiXCR on the multiplex PCR reads; one entry per CDR3 protein. The sample lists some 410,000 distinct CDR3 sequences, roughly 21% seen once, with roughly 3% in the top ten. Input material: peripheral blood. The sequence derives from a woman between 18 and 29 years old with stable Graves' hyperthyroidism.

The CDR3 DNA sequence: TGTGCCAGCAGTTCGCGAAATACGCTCTCCTACGAGCAGTACTTC. It is translated as CASSSRNTLSYEQYF. The J gene is TRBJ2-7, the V gene TRBV6-5; D is unresolved. V lost 4 bases and J lost 0, with 13 bases in between. The germline gives CDR1 MNHEY, CDR2 SVGAGI. This CDR3 is 15 amino acids long.